The subject of this entry is one T cell receptor beta chain. Its specificity is not known. No patient had autoimmune disease or received systemic immunosuppression. This record comes from a study of OX40 agonist ivuxolimab in advanced cancers. The CDR3 is made up of 15 amino acids. Germline V CDR1 and CDR2: MGHRA, YSYEKL. Deletions cut 0 bases from V and 0 bases from J, with 6 bases between. Clones were sequenced by immunoSEQ multiplex PCR, and TCRdb holds only the in-frame ones, with some missing. There are some 76,000 clones in the sample; 85% occur only once, and around 2% lies in the top ten. Findings and limits, study-wide: Clonal expansion in partial responders at 0.1-3.0 mg/kg ranked among the lowest. The study did not work out the antigen specificity of the expanded peripheral T cells.

V and J are TRBV4-1 and TRBJ2-1, with unresolved D. The sequence came from an adult with an advanced solid tumor such as melanoma, head and neck, liver or kidney cancer. The sequencing used CD4+ or CD8+ T cells sorted from blood, collected in a trial of the OX40 agonist ivuxolimab. CDR3 sequence reads: CASSQEGNSYNEQFF. The CDR3 coding sequence is TGCGCCAGCAGCCAAGAAGGGAACTCCTACAATGAGCAGTTCTTC.